The 17 T cell receptor beta chains given below trace back to one sample, sequenced in a study of a mutant IDH1 vaccine in newly diagnosed glioma. Described time point: week 47, end of study. Doses comprised 300 ug of mutant IDH1 20-mer peptide each, plus topical imiquimod. Repertoires were generated with immunoSEQ multiplex PCR, while TCRdb's copy carries only in-frame clones and drops some. The table records roughly 56,000 clones, about 80% of them present only once. These receptors are not linked to any known antigen. The sample was PBMCs, taken from a glioma patient whose treatment included an IDH1 peptide vaccine. The receptors shown here come from a man in his fifties with glioma.

The chain carries TRBV4-3 and TRBJ1-4; D remains ambiguous. This CDR3 is 17 amino acids long. V dropped 0 bases and J dropped 0 bases, with 11 bases sitting between them. Germline V gene data show CDR1 as LGHNA and CDR2 as YSLEER. The CDR3 is CASSQDRRGTTNEKLFF. DNA of the CDR3: TGCGCCAGCAGCCAAGATAGAAGAGGAACAACTAATGAAAAACTGTTTTTT.

This clone was seen at least ten times. This chain connects TRBV5-1 to TRBJ2-5; TRBD2 aligns across 8 bases. CDR3 size: 18 residues. V trimming: 0 bases; J trimming: 1 base; junction bases outside the gene matches: 11. From germline, CDR1 is SGHRS and CDR2 YFSETQ. CDR3 sequence reads: CASSLVPSGRGAQETQYF. The CDR3 DNA sequence: TGCGCCAGCAGCTTGGTACCAAGCGGGCGGGGGGCCCAAGAGACCCAGTACTTC.

The J gene is TRBJ2-1, the V gene TRBV4-2; possibly TRBD2 for D (5 bases). Germline V gene sequence: CDR1 LGHNA, CDR2 YNFKEQ. V gave up 5 bases and J gave up 0 bases, with 14 bases separating them. This CDR3 is built from 16 residues. CDR3 region: CASSLHEGSSYNEQFF. The DNA for the CDR3 is TGTGCCAGCAGCTTACATGAGGGCAGCTCCTACAATGAGCAGTTCTTC.

The CDR3 coding sequence is TGTGCCAGCAGCCAAGTTAGCGGTTCCTACGAGCAGTACTTC. Translating it yields CASSQVSGSYEQYF. The genes are TRBV14 and TRBJ2-7; weak D call: TRBD2 (6 bases). V was pared by 1 base and J by 1 base, with 8 bases between. The CDR3 runs to 14 residues. CDR1 is SGHDN and CDR2 is FVKESK in the germline V gene.

The CDR3 coding sequence is TGTGCCAGCAGTCCACAGGGATCGGATGGCTACACCTTC. It yields the protein CASSPQGSDGYTF. V usage is TRBV27 and J usage is TRBJ1-2; D perhaps matches TRBD1 (6 bases). CDR1 is MNHEY and CDR2 is SMNVEV in the germline V gene (reference sequence). V was trimmed by 5 bases and J by 6 bases, leaving 13 bases between them. There are 13 residues in the CDR3.

The chain couples TRBV18 to TRBJ2-3; D is unclear. The CDR3 has 13 amino acids. CDR1 is KGHSH, CDR2 LQKENI, per germline. V was trimmed by 2 bases and J by 5 bases, leaving 8 bases between them. The CDR3 coding sequence is TGTGCCAGCTCACCAGGGCTGGGAGATACGCAGTATTTT. Residues: CASSPGLGDTQYF.

J is TRBJ1-5 and V is TRBV6-1; D might be TRBD1 (5 bases). The CDR3 spans 15 residues. Germline CDR1 is MNHNS and CDR2 is SASEGT. V lost 9 bases to trimming and J lost 2 bases, with 17 bases between them. The CDR3 is CARNGGVWGNQPQHF. As DNA, the CDR3 is TGTGCCAGAAATGGGGGGGTTTGGGGCAATCAGCCCCAGCATTTT.

This clone appeared once. The J gene is TRBJ2-1, the V gene TRBV2; unclear D gene. This CDR3 has 11 residues. Germline lookup yields CDR1 SNHLY and CDR2 FYNNEI. V was trimmed by 2 bases and J by 7 bases, leaving 3 bases between them. The CDR3, as DNA: TGTGCCAGCAGTGAACCGAATGAGCAGTTCTTC. This encodes CASSEPNEQFF.

This chain links TRBV28 with TRBJ1-4; no firm D call. Trimming removed 3 bases from V and 4 bases from J, with 9 bases in between. CDR3 length equals 14 residues. Germline V lookup: CDR1 MDHEN, CDR2 SYDVKM. Here the CDR3 reads CASSLGSHNEKLFF. CDR3 nucleotides: TGTGCCAGCAGTTTGGGCAGCCATAATGAAAAACTGTTTTTT.

This clone was observed once. J is TRBJ1-5 and V is TRBV6-6; D call uncertain. This CDR3 is 16 amino acids long. Per germline, CDR1 MNHNY and CDR2 SVGAGI (reference sequence). The V end lost 0 bases, the J end lost 1 base, and 10 bases lay between the germline ends. The CDR3 sequence: CASSYSSGDSNQPQHF. In nucleotides, the CDR3 is TGTGCCAGCAGTTACTCGTCGGGTGACAGCAATCAGCCCCAGCATTTT.

The rearrangement uses TRBV5-1 and TRBJ1-4, with D possibly TRBD1 on 6 matching bases. The CDR3 has 14 residues. Trimming took off 5 bases at V and 3 bases at J, with 11 bases between the two ends. Germline loops: CDR1 SGHRS, CDR2 YFSETQ. CDR3 sequence: CASRRGEANEKLFF. CDR3 DNA: TGCGCCAGCAGGAGGGGGGAAGCTAATGAAAAACTGTTTTTT. Full variable domain (missing parts from reference TRBV5-1 and TRBJ1-4): KAGVTQTPRYLIKTRGQQVTLSCSPISGHRSVSWYQQTPGQGLQFLFEYFSETQRNKGNFPGRFSGRQFSNSRSEMNVSTLELGDSALYLCASRRGEANEKLFFGSGTQLSVL.

The chain joins TRBV7-2 to TRBJ2-2; 14 bases are a match to TRBD2. CDR1 and CDR2 (germline): SGHTA, FQGNSA. The CDR3 length is 18 residues. J gave up 4 bases and V 1 base, and 5 bases lay outside the gene matches. As DNA, the CDR3 is TGTGCCAGCAGCTTAGGACTAGCGGGGGGGCGGGGCACCGGGGAGCTGTTTTTT. Translated, it gives CASSLGLAGGRGTGELFF.

The CDR3 loop is CASSPGLAGGEGGELFF. As DNA, the CDR3 is TGCGCCAGCAGCCCGGGACTAGCGGGGGGGGAAGGCGGGGAGCTGTTTTTT. The rearrangement uses TRBV4-3 and TRBJ2-2, with 16 bases matching TRBD2. Germline values: CDR1 LGHNA, CDR2 YSLEER. This CDR3 region has 17 residues. V lost 4 bases and J lost 7; bases outside the gene matches: 6.

The table lists this clone with a few counts. The rearrangement links TRBV5-4 to TRBJ1-1; tentatively, D is TRBD1 (5 bases). V was cut by 5 bases and J by 7 bases, with 18 bases left in between. The CDR3 is 14 amino acids. Per the germline V gene, CDR1 is SGHNT and CDR2 is YYREEE (reference sequence). This CDR3 is CASSQTGGTIEAFF. The CDR3 DNA sequence: TGTGCCAGCAGTCAGACTGGGGGAACAATTGAAGCTTTCTTT.

This clone showed up just a few times. The chain carries TRBV10-3 and TRBJ1-1, with 10 bases fitting TRBD1. V dropped 9 bases and J dropped 3; count of bases not matched to a gene: 1. CDR1 and CDR2 from the germline V gene are ENHRY and SYGVKD. This CDR3 spans 12 amino acids. CDR3 amino acids: CAIGQGDTEAFF. The CDR3 region has the DNA TGTGCCATAGGACAGGGGGACACTGAAGCTTTCTTT.

V is TRBV7-2 and J is TRBJ2-7; D possibly matches TRBD1 or TRBD2 (5 bases each). Germline V gene sequence: CDR1 SGHTA, CDR2 FQGNSA. V was cut by 5 bases and J by 2 bases, with 22 bases left in between. The CDR3 consists of 17 residues. The CDR3 loop reads CASSHGVAGASTYEQYF. CDR3 coding DNA: TGTGCCAGCAGCCATGGGGTTGCCGGGGCCTCGACCTACGAGCAGTACTTC. The complete variable domain, with remaining parts taken from reference TRBV7-2 and TRBJ2-7, reads GAGVSQSPSNKVTEKGKDVELRCDPISGHTALYWYRQSLGQGLEFLIYFQGNSAPDKSGLPSDRFSAERTGGSVSTLTIQRTQQEDSAVYLCASSHGVAGASTYEQYFGPGTRLTVT.

The CDR3 here is CAISEQGNTEAFF. In DNA form, the CDR3 reads TGTGCCATCAGTGAACAGGGGAACACTGAAGCTTTCTTT. The chain employs TRBV10-3 and TRBJ1-1; the D gene is possibly TRBD1 (6 bases). The CDR3 has 13 amino acids. Trimming stripped 3 bases from V and 1 base from J, with 6 bases between. Germline loops: CDR1 ENHRY, CDR2 SYGVKD.